These T cell receptor beta chains were read from a single sample in a study of read filtering for tumor transcriptome and immune sequencing. A single record per CDR3 protein comes from TCRdb applying MiXCR to the reads. The sample lists approximately 23,000 distinct CDR3 sequences, approximately 22% occurring once. The specimen was a population of CD138-negative cells sorted from bone marrow. These receptors were obtained from a donor at least 40 years old with multiple myeloma. Both conserved end residues are part of each CDR3. The D gene is left open where the match is weak. Size is omitted from some rows. Given values are once, few, many or a class for expanded clones.

CDR3aa,CDR3nt,abundance,j_gene,d_gene,v_gene
CSARGAGVYSETQYF,TGCAGTGCTAGAGGGGCGGGAGTGTATTCGGAGACCCAGTACTTC,many,TRBJ2-5,TRBD2,TRBV20-1
CASSQSEGRVDTQYF,TGCGCCAGCAGCCAATCGGAGGGCCGAGTAGATACGCAGTATTTT,many,TRBJ2-3,NA,TRBV4-1
CASSSGLAGNEQFF,TGCGCCAGCAGTTCGGGACTAGCGGGCAATGAGCAGTTCTTC,many,TRBJ2-1,TRBD2,TRBV5-1
CASSDVRPAGLRDTGELFF,TGTGCCAGCAGTGACGTGCGGCCGGCAGGGCTTAGAGACACCGGGGAGCTGTTTTTT,many,TRBJ2-2,NA,TRBV2
CASSRDRGGPNQPQHF,TGTGCCAGCAGTCGTGACAGGGGAGGGCCCAATCAGCCCCAGCATTTT,NA,TRBJ1-5,TRBD1,TRBV5-6
CASSNPYGTNSYNEQFF,TGTGCCAGCAGCAATCCCTACGGAACGAATTCCTACAATGAGCAGTTCTTC,many,TRBJ2-1,NA,TRBV2
CASSDNSYEQYF,TGCGCCAGCAGTGATAACTCCTACGAGCAGTACTTC,many,TRBJ2-7,NA,TRBV10-1
CASSLEVSSRGTQYF,TGTGCCAGCAGCTTAGAAGTTAGCTCGCGGGGGACGCAGTATTTT,many,TRBJ2-3,TRBD2,TRBV7-2
CASSSPYWLAGSYNEQFF,TGTGCCAGCAGTTCCCCCTATTGGCTAGCGGGATCCTACAATGAGCAGTTCTTC,many,TRBJ2-1,TRBD2,TRBV28
CASSARTGSTDTQYF,TGTGCCAGCAGTGCCCGTACCGGGTCCACAGATACGCAGTATTTT,many,TRBJ2-3,NA,TRBV6-1
CASSPQGTGSLTDTQYF,TGTGCCAGCAGCCCGCAGGGGACAGGGAGTTTGACAGATACGCAGTATTTT,many,TRBJ2-3,TRBD1,TRBV7-9
CASSEVVYEQYF,TGTGCCAGCAGTGAAGTAGTCTACGAGCAGTACTTC,many,TRBJ2-7,NA,TRBV2
CSARDPASGINNEQFF,TGCAGTGCTAGAGATCCCGCTAGCGGGATTAATAATGAGCAGTTCTTC,many,TRBJ2-1,TRBD2,TRBV20-1
CASRSPQGVRDGNQPQHF,TGTGCCAGCAGGTCACCCCAGGGTGTGCGGGATGGCAATCAGCCCCAGCATTTT,many,TRBJ1-5,NA,TRBV12-3/TRBV12-4
CASSPYNEQFF,TGTGCCAGCAGTCCTTACAATGAGCAGTTCTTC,many,TRBJ2-1,NA,TRBV25-1
CSAADMTNTGELFF,TGCAGTGCAGCAGACATGACGAACACCGGGGAGCTGTTTTTT,many,TRBJ2-2,NA,TRBV20-1
CSVAGAGETQYF,TGCAGCGTTGCGGGGGCGGGGGAGACCCAGTACTTC,many,TRBJ2-5,NA,TRBV29-1
CSARERTSWSSEQYF,TGCAGTGCTAGAGAGCGGACTAGCTGGTCGTCCGAGCAGTACTTC,many,TRBJ2-7,TRBD2,TRBV20-1
CASTALQENTEAFF,TGTGCCAGCACTGCATTACAAGAGAACACTGAAGCTTTCTTT,many,TRBJ1-1,NA,TRBV18
CASLPGTSGKVVYIEQFF,TGTGCCAGCTTACCCGGGACTAGCGGGAAGGTAGTTTACATTGAGCAGTTCTTC,NA,TRBJ2-1,TRBD2,TRBV18
CASSETSGSLSLNIQYF,TGTGCCAGCAGTGAAACTAGCGGGAGTTTGTCGTTGAACATTCAGTACTTC,few,TRBJ2-4,TRBD2,TRBV6-6
CASSSGDRVRDEQYF,TGTGCCAGCAGTTCAGGGGACAGAGTTAGGGACGAGCAGTACTTC,many,TRBJ2-7,TRBD1,TRBV28
CASSFRDLTYNEQFF,TGCGCCAGCAGCTTCCGGGACTTGACCTACAATGAGCAGTTCTTC,many,TRBJ2-1,NA,TRBV5-1
CASSSGQGGNQPQHF,TGTGCCAGCAGTTCGGGACAGGGAGGCAATCAGCCCCAGCATTTT,many,TRBJ1-5,TRBD1,TRBV28
CASSPGSWGSAYEQYF,TGTGCCAGCAGCCCCGGGAGCTGGGGGTCGGCCTACGAGCAGTACTTC,many,TRBJ2-7,NA,TRBV9
CASSGGQGSSYEQYF,TGTGCCAGCAGCGGAGGACAGGGGAGCTCCTACGAGCAGTACTTC,medium-sized,TRBJ2-7,TRBD1,TRBV5-6
CASSEQLAHEQFF,TGTGCCAGCAGTGAACAACTAGCTCATGAGCAGTTCTTC,once,TRBJ2-1,NA,TRBV25-1
CASSPSGRVEAFF,TGTGCCAGCTCACCATCAGGGAGGGTTGAAGCTTTCTTT,few,TRBJ1-1,NA,TRBV18
CASRVSSYNEQFF,TGTGCCAGCCGGGTGAGCTCCTACAATGAGCAGTTCTTC,many,TRBJ2-1,NA,TRBV28
CASSPGTQWRYF,TGTGCCAGTAGCCCCGGGACACAATGGAGGTACTTC,many,TRBJ2-7,NA,TRBV19
CASSYDGGGSYGQYF,TGTGCCAGCAGTTACGACGGGGGAGGGTCCTACGGGCAGTACTTC,many,TRBJ2-7,TRBD2,TRBV6-5
CASSDLWDAYTQYF,TGTGCCAGCAGTGATTTGTGGGACGCCTATACGCAGTATTTT,many,TRBJ2-3,NA,TRBV25-1
CASSQDMTGRVTDTQYF,TGCGCCAGCAGCCAAGATATGACAGGCCGGGTCACAGATACGCAGTATTTT,many,TRBJ2-3,NA,TRBV4-1
CASSLRPGTEAFF,TGTGCCAGCAGCTTAAGGCCGGGAACTGAAGCTTTCTTT,many,TRBJ1-1,NA,TRBV7-8
CASSLDGSSYNEQFF,TGTGCCAGCAGCTTAGACGGATCCTCCTACAATGAGCAGTTCTTC,many,TRBJ2-1,NA,TRBV11-2
CASSSGTSTNTGELFF,TGCGCCAGCAGCTCCGGGACTTCTACGAACACCGGGGAGCTGTTTTTT,many,TRBJ2-2,NA,TRBV5-1
CASSLSTANTGELFF,TGCGCCAGCAGCTTGAGCACAGCTAACACCGGGGAGCTGTTTTTT,many,TRBJ2-2,NA,TRBV5-1
CASSSDVYTGELFF,TGTGCCAGCAGCTCGGACGTATACACCGGGGAGCTGTTTTTT,medium-sized,TRBJ2-2,NA,TRBV11-2
CAISPPRRENNEQFF,TGTGCCATCAGTCCGCCGCGGCGGGAAAACAATGAGCAGTTCTTC,many,TRBJ2-1,NA,TRBV10-3
CASSPRLAGADTQYF,TGTGCCAGCAGTCCTCGACTAGCGGGAGCAGATACGCAGTATTTT,many,TRBJ2-3,TRBD2,TRBV28
CASSPRAGDETQYF,TGCGCCAGCAGCCCACGAGCGGGAGATGAGACCCAGTACTTC,few,TRBJ2-5,TRBD2,TRBV5-1
CASSESGQGDQPQHF,TGTGCCAGCAGTGAAAGTGGACAGGGGGATCAGCCCCAGCATTTT,NA,TRBJ1-5,TRBD1,TRBV2
CASSLEVGVGTDTQYF,TGTGCCAGCAGCTTAGAGGTGGGAGTGGGCACAGATACGCAGTATTTT,many,TRBJ2-3,NA,TRBV7-2
CASSRTSGISSYEQYF,TGTGCCAGTAGCCGGACTAGCGGGATCTCATCCTACGAGCAGTACTTC,many,TRBJ2-7,TRBD2,TRBV19
CASSPSQGSGSPLHF,TGCGCCAGCAGCCCGTCTCAGGGGAGCGGATCACCCCTCCACTTT,many,TRBJ1-6,NA,TRBV5-1
CASSLLGGNTEAFF,TGTGCCAGCAGTTTGCTGGGGGGGAACACTGAAGCTTTCTTT,many,TRBJ1-1,NA,TRBV28
CASSYSLADSYNEQFF,TGTGCCAGCAGTTACTCCCTAGCGGACTCCTACAATGAGCAGTTCTTC,many,TRBJ2-1,TRBD2,TRBV6-6
CASSLLAVPAYEQYF,TGTGCCAGCAGCTTATTAGCGGTTCCAGCCTACGAGCAGTACTTC,many,TRBJ2-7,NA,TRBV7-2
CTSSHPPGYEQYF,TGTACCAGCAGTCACCCGCCGGGATACGAGCAGTACTTC,NA,TRBJ2-7,NA,TRBV11-2
CASSFGQANPNNEQFF,TGTGCCAGCAGTTTCGGACAGGCTAACCCCAACAATGAGCAGTTCTTC,many,TRBJ2-1,TRBD1,TRBV12-3/TRBV12-4